This passage covers 29 T cell receptor beta chains from one sample sequenced in a study of blood T cell repertoires in COVID-19. The data were produced by immunoSEQ multiplex PCR, yet TCRdb's version contains in-frame clones alone and is incomplete. Seen here are about 250,000 clones, 86% observed once, and the top ten hold around 1.8%. Sequencing was done on a sample of PBMCs or T cells enriched from blood (not recorded which). These receptors were obtained from a man aged 35-49 years who had recovered from COVID-19.

J is TRBJ2-5 and V is TRBV2, with a weak D call TRBD2 (5 bases). V was cut by 4 bases and J by 2 bases, with 14 bases left in between. The CDR3 consists of 15 residues. The germline CDR1 and CDR2 sequences are SNHLY and FYNNEI. DNA of the CDR3: TGTGCCAGCAGTGTCCTTGGACGGGAACAAGAGACCCAGTACTTC. Encoded protein: CASSVLGREQETQYF.

The chain joins TRBV30 to TRBJ1-2; maybe TRBD1 (6 bases). This CDR3 region has 12 residues. Germline loops: CDR1 GTSNPN, CDR2 SVGIG (reference sequence). The V and J ends lost 3 bases and 7 bases respectively, with 12 bases between them. The DNA of the CDR3 is TGTGCCTGGAGCTGGGCAGGGGTTGGCTACACCTTC. It yields the protein CAWSWAGVGYTF. Full variable domain (rest looked up from reference TRBV30 and TRBJ1-2): SQTIHQWPATLVQPVGSPLSLECTVEGTSNPNLYWYRQAAGRGLQLLFYSVGIGQISSEVPQNLSASRPQDRQFILSSKKLLLSDSGFYLCAWSWAGVGYTFGSGTRLTVV.

The V gene is TRBV19, the J gene TRBJ2-2, with 7 nucleotides matching TRBD1. Trimming took 5 bases from V and 5 from J; bases not matched to a gene: 5. CDR1 LNHDA and CDR2 SQIVND come from the germline V gene (reference sequence). This CDR3 contains 14 residues. The DNA of the CDR3 is TGTGCCAGTAGTCCACAGGGGCGAACCGGGGAGCTGTTTTTT. It yields the protein CASSPQGRTGELFF.

The rearrangement joins TRBV28 to TRBJ1-2; 7 bases align to TRBD1. Germline V gene sequence: CDR1 MDHEN, CDR2 SYDVKM. The CDR3 length is 18 residues. The trim removed 2 bases at V and 3 bases at J, leaving 15 bases unmatched. The CDR3, as DNA: TGTGCCAGCAGTTTACCTGGGGGACAGCTCGGCGAGGACTATGGCTACACCTTC. It yields the protein CASSLPGGQLGEDYGYTF.

The chain joins TRBV18 to TRBJ1-1; the match to TRBD1 covers 7 bases. V trimming: 3 bases; J trimming: 1 base; junction bases outside the gene matches: 5. The length of the CDR3 is 15 residues. Per the germline V gene, CDR1 is KGHSH and CDR2 is LQKENI. The CDR3 here is CASSPRGPRNTEAFF. Here the CDR3 DNA reads TGTGCCAGCTCACCTAGGGGGCCCAGGAACACTGAAGCTTTCTTT.

This sequence joins TRBV5-4 and TRBJ2-2, with D tentatively TRBD1 (6 bases). Trimming removed 5 bases from V and 0 bases from J, with 14 bases in between. From germline, CDR1 is SGHNT and CDR2 YYREEE (reference sequence). The CDR3 sequence is 16 residues long. The DNA of the CDR3 is TGTGCCAGCAGTTATGCCGGGACAACGAACACCGGGGAGCTGTTTTTT. Protein: CASSYAGTTNTGELFF.

V and J are TRBV6-5 and TRBJ2-7, with 7 bases identical to TRBD1. Trimming removed 3 bases from V and 2 bases from J; junction bases left unmatched: 7. This CDR3 has 15 residues. Germline CDR1 reads MNHEY; CDR2 reads SVGAGI. The CDR3 DNA reads as TGTGCCAGCAGTTATAATGTCCAGGGGGCCTACGAGCAGTACTTC. This translates into CASSYNVQGAYEQYF.

J is TRBJ2-1 and V is TRBV20-1; 7 bases align to TRBD2. Germline V CDR1 and CDR2: DFQATT, SNEGSKA (reference sequence). The V segment lost 3 bases and the J segment 2 bases; nucleotides outside the gene matches: 4. The CDR3 is made up of 14 amino acids. CDR3 nucleotides: TGCAGTGCTAGTACGACTAGCCCCTACAATGAGCAGTTCTTC. Translated, it gives CSASTTSPYNEQFF.

V gene TRBV11-1 combines with J gene TRBJ1-1; no clear D gene. CDR1 and CDR2 (germline): SGHAT, FQDESV (reference sequence). The germline V and J ends were trimmed by 3 bases and 5 bases, with 10 bases remaining between them. CDR3 size: 13 residues. This CDR3 reads CASSFRGTTEAFF. The CDR3 nucleotides are TGTGCCAGCAGCTTCCGGGGAACGACTGAAGCTTTCTTT.

This rearrangement joins TRBV6-5 to TRBJ2-1; 7 nucleotides line up with TRBD1. With V trimmed by 6 bases and J by 1 base, 6 bases remained unmatched. Germline V gene data show CDR1 as MNHEY and CDR2 as SVGAGI. The CDR3 has 15 amino acids. In DNA form, the CDR3 reads TGTGCCAGCAGCCAGGGGGACCCTTCCTACAATGAGCAGTTCTTC. It specifies CASSQGDPSYNEQFF.

This clone was picked up one time. This sequence joins TRBV5-1 and TRBJ2-7; 10 nucleotides agree with TRBD1. With V trimmed by 4 bases and J by 0 bases, 4 bases remained unmatched. Per germline, CDR1 SGHRS and CDR2 YFSETQ. CDR3 size: 15 residues. The CDR3 nucleotides are TGCGCCAGCAGCGGCCGGGACAGGGGCTCCTACGAGCAGTACTTC. Amino acid sequence: CASSGRDRGSYEQYF.

This chain connects TRBV7-2 to TRBJ1-2; TRBD1 matches 8 bases. From germline, CDR1 is SGHTA and CDR2 FQGNSA. The CDR3 is 15 residues long. V lost 3 bases, J lost 0 bases, and 3 bases stayed unmatched. CDR3 protein: CASSFPGQANYGYTF. CDR3 in DNA: TGTGCCAGCAGCTTTCCGGGACAGGCTAACTATGGCTACACCTTC.

This rearrangement joins TRBV2 to TRBJ2-7, with a weak D call TRBD1 (5 bases). Germline CDR1 reads SNHLY; CDR2 reads FYNNEI. This CDR3 is 11 amino acids long. V was trimmed by 7 bases and J by 3 bases, leaving 7 bases between them. The CDR3 loop is CASMQGYEQYF. As DNA, the CDR3 is TGTGCCAGCATGCAGGGCTACGAGCAGTACTTC.

The chain employs TRBV6-5 and TRBJ2-2; weak D call: TRBD1 (5 bases). Between the trimmed V and J ends, which lost 9 bases and 4 bases, there was a span of 12 bases. The germline gives CDR1 MNHEY, CDR2 SVGAGI. The CDR3 consists of 13 residues. DNA for the CDR3: TGTGCCAGTAAGAGACAGCGCACCGGGGAGCTGTTTTTT. Its translation is CASKRQRTGELFF.

The rearrangement uses TRBV7-7 and TRBJ2-7; weak D call: TRBD2 (5 bases). The CDR3 runs 17 residues. Trimming shortened V by 0 bases and J by 6 bases, and 21 bases separated the two germline ends. Germline loops: CDR1 SSHAT, CDR2 FNYEAQ (reference sequence). The CDR3 sequence is CASSLAGSGRSGVEQYF. CDR3 bases: TGTGCCAGCAGCTTAGCGGGCAGCGGACGGAGTGGGGTCGAGCAGTACTTC.

The chain uses TRBV2 and TRBJ2-1, with 11 positions matching TRBD2. CDR3 length: 17 residues. The V gene end was trimmed by 6 bases and the J gene end by 12 bases; junction bases not matched to a gene: 19. From germline, CDR1 is SNHLY and CDR2 FYNNEI. The CDR3 sequence: CASRKQGGIAGGVGQFF. CDR3 nucleotide sequence: TGTGCCAGCAGGAAACAGGGCGGCATAGCGGGAGGGGTCGGGCAGTTCTTC.

The chain has TRBV7-2 and TRBJ2-2; 8 positions match TRBD2. Trimming cost V 5 bases and J 3 bases; bases outside gene matches: 8. Per the germline V gene, CDR1 is SGHTA and CDR2 is FQGNSA. The CDR3 consists of 16 residues. CDR3: CASSNPRGGHTGELFF. CDR3 DNA sequence: TGTGCCAGCAGCAACCCCCGGGGGGGGCACACCGGGGAGCTGTTTTTT.

The CDR3 bases are TGTGCCAGCAGTGTCAGACAGGGGGCGTATGGCTACACCTTC. Protein sequence: CASSVRQGAYGYTF. The V gene is TRBV2, the J gene TRBJ1-2, with 10 bases identical to TRBD1. Germline loops: CDR1 SNHLY, CDR2 FYNNEI. The CDR3 runs to 14 residues. V was pared by 4 bases and J by 5 bases, with 4 bases of the junction left unmatched.

This clone was counted once. J is TRBJ1-3 and V is TRBV19; D gene unclear. This CDR3 has 14 residues. CDR1 and CDR2 from the germline V gene are LNHDA and SQIVND (reference sequence). V was cut by 3 bases and J by 0 bases, with 6 bases left in between. The CDR3 nucleotides are TGTGCCAGTAGTATCGGGATCTCTGGAAACACCATATATTTT. Encoded protein: CASSIGISGNTIYF.

The genes are TRBV7-8 and TRBJ2-1; tentative D call: TRBD2 (7 bases). Germline lookup yields CDR1 SGHVS and CDR2 FQNEAQ. V was cut by 2 bases and J by 4 bases, with 12 bases left in between. This CDR3 is 15 amino acids long. The CDR3 DNA is TGTGCCAGCAGCTTAAGGGGGGGGCTGTACAATGAGCAGTTCTTC. It encodes CASSLRGGLYNEQFF.

The rearrangement links TRBV27 to TRBJ2-7, with D unclear. Germline V gene data show CDR1 as MNHEY and CDR2 as SMNVEV (reference sequence). CDR3 length: 14 amino acids. V dropped 0 bases and J dropped 0 bases, with 6 bases sitting between them. The CDR3 sequence is CASSLSTYSYEQYF. For the CDR3, the DNA is TGTGCCAGCAGTTTATCCACCTACTCCTACGAGCAGTACTTC.

The V and J genes are TRBV14 and TRBJ1-5, with D possibly TRBD1 on 6 matching bases. Germline CDR1 is SGHDN and CDR2 is FVKESK. CDR3 length equals 15 residues. V lost 1 base, J lost 7 bases, and 14 bases lay in between. The CDR3 protein is CASSQGQGLGQPQHF. Here the CDR3 DNA reads TGTGCCAGCAGCCAAGGGCAGGGGCTAGGGCAGCCCCAGCATTTT.

The chain couples TRBV13 to TRBJ2-7; TRBD2 matches at 8 bases. The CDR3 runs to 15 residues. CDR1 is PRHDT and CDR2 is FYEKMQ in the germline V gene (reference sequence). V was clipped by 0 bases and J by 3 bases; unmatched bases: 4. CDR3 sequence reads: CASSLGGGGGYEQYF. Here the CDR3 DNA reads TGTGCCAGCAGCTTAGGCGGGGGGGGCGGCTACGAGCAGTACTTC. Drawing the rest from reference TRBV13 and TRBJ2-7, the complete variable domain is AAGVIQSPRHLIKEKRETATLKCYPIPRHDTVYWYQQGPGQDPQFLISFYEKMQSDKGSIPDRFSAQQFSDYHSELNMSSLELGDSALYFCASSLGGGGGYEQYFGPGTRLTVT.

The chain employs TRBV5-6 and TRBJ2-7; weak D call: TRBD1 (5 bases). Trimming took off 0 bases at V and 2 bases at J, with 12 bases between the two ends. In germline, CDR1 is SGHDT, CDR2 YYEEEE. The CDR3 length is 15 residues. The CDR3, as DNA: TGTGCCAGCAGCTTGGGGGCCAGGGTGGCCTACGAGCAGTACTTC. Its translation: CASSLGARVAYEQYF.

This chain uses TRBV19 with TRBJ1-5; 8 nucleotides line up with TRBD1. V lost 6 bases, J lost 5 bases, and 3 bases stayed unmatched. Germline CDR1 reads LNHDA; CDR2 reads SQIVND (reference sequence). There are 13 residues in the CDR3. The DNA of the CDR3 is TGTGCCAGTAGCGGGACAGGAGATCAGCCCCAGCATTTT. Protein product: CASSGTGDQPQHF.

Only one count was recorded for this clone. The chain employs TRBV11-1 and TRBJ1-2; the D is unclear. The CDR3 loop spans 15 amino acids. The V end was cut by 2 bases, the J end by 2 bases, with 12 bases between. Germline V gene sequence: CDR1 SGHAT, CDR2 FQDESV (reference sequence). CDR3: CASSLSRNKNYGYTF. The CDR3 DNA sequence: TGTGCCAGCAGCTTATCTCGAAACAAGAACTATGGCTACACCTTC.

The chain couples TRBV7-6 to TRBJ2-1; 12 bases match TRBD2. The J segment lost 6 bases and the V segment lost 5 bases, leaving 5 bases of the junction unmatched. Germline-derived CDR1 and CDR2 are SGHVS and FNYEAQ. This CDR3 has 15 amino acids. Here the CDR3 DNA reads TGTGCCAGCAGCCTGTGGACTAGCGGGATCAATGAGCAGTTCTTC. It yields the protein CASSLWTSGINEQFF.

The chain joins TRBV4-2 to TRBJ2-1, with 9 nucleotides matching TRBD2. This CDR3 spans 14 amino acids. CDR1 LGHNA and CDR2 YNFKEQ come from the germline V gene. V lost 3 bases, J lost 8 bases, and 5 bases stayed unmatched. Here the CDR3 reads CASSQSSGVHEQFF. As DNA, the CDR3 is TGTGCCAGCAGCCAGTCTAGCGGGGTTCATGAGCAGTTCTTC.

On this clone itself: Other nucleotide sequences from this sample produce the same CDR3. The rearrangement joins TRBV30 to TRBJ1-2, with D possibly matching TRBD1 (5 bases). V gave up 0 bases and J gave up 4 bases, with 6 bases separating them. The CDR3 runs 12 residues. Germline-derived CDR1 and CDR2 are GTSNPN and SVGIG (reference sequence). Written as DNA, the CDR3 is TGTGCCTGGAGTGTGGGGGGCTATGGCTACACCTTC. Its protein is CAWSVGGYGYTF.